In this sample, the clone carrying this T cell receptor (beta chain) turned up many times. Its antigen is as yet unknown. Molecular-barcoded quantitative 5'-RACE produced these TCR beta libraries. MiXCR, run by TCRdb on the 5' RACE reads, gives a single entry per CDR3 protein. This sample has fewer than 200,000 distinct CDR3 sequences, with roughly 18% found just once. The data belong to a study of CD8 T cells in ankylosing spondylitis. Findings of the study overall: Relatively scarce in peripheral blood, disease-linked clones were CD8+. Matched ankylosing spondylitis synovial fluid reportedly contained a significantly enriched population of disease-linked clones.

Trimming cost V 3 bases and J 2 bases; bases outside gene matches: 5. The CDR3 covers 15 residues. The germline gives CDR1 DFQATT, CDR2 SNEGSKA (reference sequence). Source material: blood, either unsorted or a sorted T cell fraction (not recorded which). The chain links TRBV20-1 to TRBJ2-1, with 9 nucleotides matching TRBD2. The clonotype originates from a male donor between 10 and 30 years old with ankylosing spondylitis or in good health (not recorded which). The CDR3 reads CSASPRLAAYNEQFF. In DNA, the CDR3 is TGCAGTGCTAGTCCACGACTAGCGGCCTACAATGAGCAGTTCTTC.